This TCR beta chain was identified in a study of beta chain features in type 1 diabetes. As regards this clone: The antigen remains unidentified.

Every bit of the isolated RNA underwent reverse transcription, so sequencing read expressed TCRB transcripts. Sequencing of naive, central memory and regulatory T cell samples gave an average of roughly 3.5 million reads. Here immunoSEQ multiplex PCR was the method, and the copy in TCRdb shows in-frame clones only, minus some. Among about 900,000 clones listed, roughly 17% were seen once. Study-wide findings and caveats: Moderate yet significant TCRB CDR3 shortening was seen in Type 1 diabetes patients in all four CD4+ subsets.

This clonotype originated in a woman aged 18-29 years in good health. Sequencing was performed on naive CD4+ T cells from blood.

The DNA for the CDR3 is TGTGCCAGCAGCTTGATTATGGAGACCCAGTACTTC. It translates to CASSLIMETQYF. The V call is TRBV5-4, the J call TRBJ2-5; D unresolved. The germline V gene encodes CDR1 SGHNT and CDR2 YYREEE (reference sequence). V lost 1 base and J lost 5, with 6 bases in between. This CDR3 is 12 amino acids long.